The source of this T cell receptor beta chain is a study of blood T cell repertoires in COVID-19. Residents of about two dozen US areas, aged roughly 18 to 89 years, made up the participants. In the original analysis: Quantification of nucleated cells was approximated via reference gene primer amplification. Libraries were prepared by immunoSEQ multiplex PCR; TCRdb keeps only in-frame clonotypes and omits some of them. V and J calls and clone size follow that table, whereas D and trimming were derived from the DNA. The sample lists approximately 340,000 clones; approximately 90% were seen once. The sample taken for sequencing was PBMCs or T cells enriched from blood (not recorded which). This receptor was taken from a woman in her thirties or forties who had been exposed to COVID-19.

CDR3 DNA sequence: TGTGCCAGCAGCACCGGAGACAGGGCCTATGGCTACACCTTC. It encodes CASSTGDRAYGYTF. The chain employs TRBV6-5 and TRBJ1-2; 7 bases match TRBD1. This CDR3 contains 14 residues. Looked up from germline, CDR1 is MNHEY and CDR2 is SVGAGI. V lost 6 bases and J lost 4; bases outside the gene matches: 8.